Each of the 5 T cell receptor beta chains below was sequenced from the same sample in a study of post-analysis software for immune sequencing data. cDNA libraries for TCR beta contained unique molecular identifiers. TCRdb called the PCR reads again in MiXCR, with one record for every CDR3 protein. Among roughly 600,000 distinct CDR3 sequences listed, around 40% were seen once. Study-wide results and caveats: Elevated frequency relative to controls characterized four or five TRBV segments in patients, TRBV5-6, TRBV5-1 and TRBV20-1 among them.

Their cognate antigens are unknown. The sequencing input was blood. The receptor set was obtained from a girl under 18 with multiple sclerosis.

V usage is TRBV7-8 and J usage is TRBJ2-1; D call uncertain. Germline V gene lookup returns CDR1 SGHVS and CDR2 FQNEAQ. Trimming removed 5 bases from V and 7 bases from J, with 12 bases in between. The CDR3 extends over 13 amino acids. The CDR3 DNA sequence: TGTGCCAGCAGCCCAGGACGGACGAATGAGCAGTTCTTC. Translated: CASSPGRTNEQFF.

The gene calls are TRBV6-1 and TRBJ1-4; 7 bases match TRBD1. Germline-derived CDR1 and CDR2 are MNHNS and SASEGT. The CDR3 consists of 14 residues. V shed 8 bases and J 6 bases; nucleotides not matched to a gene: 9. CDR3 bases: TGTGCCAGCCTCGCCGGGACAGATGATGAAAAACTGTTTTTT. This sequence encodes CASLAGTDDEKLFF.

The rearrangement joins TRBV11-2 to TRBJ1-5; 7 bases line up with TRBD1. The germline V gene encodes CDR1 SGHAT and CDR2 FQNNGV. The trim removed 1 base at V and 9 bases at J, leaving 12 bases unmatched. The CDR3 covers 16 residues. The CDR3: CASSLGQQGYSGPQHF. The CDR3 DNA follows: TGTGCCAGCAGCTTAGGTCAACAGGGGTACTCGGGGCCCCAGCATTTT. Variable domain in full (rest from reference TRBV11-2 and TRBJ1-5): EAGVAQSPRYKIIEKRQSVAFWCNPISGHATLYWYQQILGQGPKLLIQFQNNGVVDDSQLPKDRFSAERLKGVDSTLKIQPAKLEDSAVYLCASSLGQQGYSGPQHFGDGTRLSIL.

V gene TRBV28 combines with J gene TRBJ2-5; possibly TRBD1 for D (6 bases). The DNA end is a closer match to TRBJ2-7, so the J assignment may be wrong. The CDR3 has 14 amino acids. Germline lookup yields CDR1 MDHEN and CDR2 SYDVKM. The CDR3 loop is CASTLTGRPYEQYF. The CDR3 DNA sequence: TGTGCCAGCACCCTTACAGGGCGGCCCTACGAGCAGTACTTC.

The rearrangement uses TRBV5-1 and TRBJ2-7; D is possibly TRBD1 (6 bases). The CDR3 spans 15 residues. Trimming took off 0 bases at V and 0 bases at J, with 10 bases between the two ends. Germline V gene lookup returns CDR1 SGHRS and CDR2 YFSETQ. CDR3 sequence (DNA): TGCGCCAGCAGCTTGGATCGGGACACCTCCTACGAGCAGTACTTC. Translation gives CASSLDRDTSYEQYF.